This T cell receptor beta chain was documented in a study of vaccination and CD4 T cells after COVID-19. Across the study: Overlapping spike peptides from SARS-CoV-2, HCoV-NL63, HCoV-OC43 and HCoV-229E served to stimulate the cells. The control cultures got either a CEFX pool, an HIV-1 Nef pool, or no peptide at all.

Researchers used the Oncomine TCR Beta short-read assay to sequence DNA from cultured CD4+ T cells. TCRdb independently ran MiXCR on the PCR reads; one entry per CDR3 protein. The sample records about 20,000 distinct CDR3 sequences, 42% being singletons. This clonotype showed up just a few times. Its antigen is as yet unknown. Stated treatment: roughly 11-day PBMC culture with coronavirus spike peptide pools or control peptides (ViraFEST assay). Deletions cut 6 bases from V and 5 bases from J, with 19 bases between. CDR1 and CDR2 (germline): SNHLY, FYNNEI. This CDR3 contains 15 residues. Study-level findings and limits: The authors studied relatively few convalescent patients and analyzed no early post-infection timepoints.

The chain couples TRBV2 to TRBJ2-5; perhaps TRBD2 as D (6 bases). Material: CD4+ T cells from blood, cultured in vitro, obtained before SARS-CoV-2 vaccination. The origin of this receptor is a human donor who received a COVID-19 vaccine. The chain's CDR3 is CASSPVGDRGETQYF. The CDR3 DNA is TGTGCCAGCAGCCCCGTGGGGGACCGGGGGGAGACCCAGTACTTC.